This is a list of T cell receptor beta chains from one sample in a study of blood T cell repertoires in COVID-19. Profiling relied on immunoSEQ multiplex PCR, and the TCRdb table lists in-frame clones only, not all of them. The sample has around 270,000 clones; roughly 89% are singletons. The material sequenced was peripheral blood. These receptors came from a man in his forties with acute or convalescent COVID-19. CDR3s include the opening cysteine and the closing phenylalanine or tryptophan. A D gene is named only where the DNA matches it firmly. Size is stated for part of the rows, as once, few or many counts, or as a class when the clone is expanded.

TRBD1,TRBJ2-3,.,TRBV7-8,CASRKTGGRDTQYF,TGTGCCAGCAGGAAAACAGGGGGCAGAGATACGCAGTATTTT
TRBD1,TRBJ1-1,.,TRBV5-4,CASSPDRGPWTEAFF,TGTGCCAGCAGTCCGGACAGGGGGCCTTGGACTGAAGCTTTCTTT
TRBD1,TRBJ2-2,.,TRBV3-1/TRBV3-2,CASRPTGGGELFF,TGTGCCAGCAGGCCGACAGGGGGCGGGGAGCTGTTTTTT
.,TRBJ1-2,.,TRBV25-1,CASSDSGVNGYTF,TGTGCCAGCAGTGATTCAGGGGTTAATGGCTACACCTTC
.,TRBJ1-5,.,TRBV27,CASSPAEQAPNQPQHF,TGTGCCAGTTCACCCGCGGAACAGGCTCCCAATCAGCCCCAGCATTTT
TRBD1,TRBJ2-7,.,TRBV5-4,CASSFGQGPLYEQYF,TGTGCCAGCAGCTTCGGACAGGGGCCCCTCTACGAGCAGTACTTC
.,TRBJ1-5,.,TRBV28,CASSPGATGNNQPQHF,TGTGCCAGCAGCCCTGGGGCGACAGGAAATAATCAGCCCCAGCATTTT
.,TRBJ2-2,.,TRBV5-1,CASGTQGSKGELFF,TGCGCCAGCGGAACACAGGGTTCTAAGGGGGAGCTGTTTTTT
.,TRBJ2-4,.,TRBV27,CASSLFTGGVNIQYF,TGTGCCAGCAGTTTGTTTACAGGGGGGGTAAACATTCAGTACTTC
.,TRBJ2-2,.,TRBV5-4,CASSLEITGELFF,TGTGCCAGCAGCTTGGAAATAACCGGGGAGCTGTTTTTT
TRBD1,TRBJ2-1,.,TRBV7-2,CASSSGGLSYNEQFF,TGTGCCAGCAGCTCAGGGGGCCTCTCCTACAATGAGCAGTTCTTC
.,TRBJ2-1,.,TRBV5-1,CASSLFVNEQFF,TGCGCCAGCAGCTTGTTCGTCAATGAGCAGTTCTTC
.,TRBJ1-2,.,TRBV5-1,CASSLEGQLYYGYTF,TGCGCCAGCAGCTTGGAAGGACAGTTATACTATGGCTACACCTTC
.,TRBJ1-2,.,TRBV5-6,CASSSREGSDYGYTF,TGTGCCAGCAGCTCCAGGGAGGGCTCGGACTATGGCTACACCTTC
TRBD1,TRBJ1-2,.,TRBV6-6,CASTGSGQRGYGYTF,TGTGCCAGCACCGGTTCGGGACAGCGAGGATATGGCTACACCTTC
.,TRBJ1-4,.,TRBV11-2,CASSQTGTNEKLFF,TGTGCCAGCAGCCAGACGGGAACAAATGAAAAACTGTTTTTT
.,TRBJ1-2,.,TRBV5-6,CASSLDFGGGYTF,TGTGCCAGCAGCTTGGACTTCGGTGGTGGCTACACCTTC
.,TRBJ2-7,.,TRBV3-1/TRBV3-2,CASSQDPVYEQYF,TGTGCCAGCAGCCAAGACCCCGTATACGAGCAGTACTTC
.,TRBJ2-3,.,TRBV2,CASRVDTFTDTQYF,TGTGCCAGCAGGGTAGACACTTTCACAGATACGCAGTATTTT
TRBD1,TRBJ1-6,once,TRBV19,CASSISGGRGIYSPLHF,TGTGCCAGTAGTATAAGCGGGGGCAGGGGGATCTATTCACCCCTCCACTTT
.,TRBJ2-7,once,TRBV6-1,CASSESGRWRAYEQYF,TGTGCCAGCAGTGAAAGTGGGAGGTGGAGGGCCTACGAGCAGTACTTC
TRBD1,TRBJ1-1,.,TRBV4-1,CASSQMTGVPEAFF,TGCGCCAGCAGCCAAATGACAGGGGTCCCTGAAGCTTTCTTT
.,TRBJ1-2,.,TRBV2,CASSEQRVLYGYTF,TGTGCCAGCAGTGAACAACGAGTCCTCTATGGCTACACCTTC
TRBD1,TRBJ1-1,.,TRBV6-5,CASTSPRGRTEAFF,TGTGCCAGCACTAGCCCCAGGGGGAGAACTGAAGCTTTCTTT
.,TRBJ1-5,.,TRBV2,CASSDQGAGQPQHF,TGTGCCAGCAGTGATCAAGGGGCTGGTCAGCCCCAGCATTTT
TRBD1,TRBJ2-7,.,TRBV12-5,CASGLSQGGYDEQYF,TGTGCTAGTGGTTTGTCTCAAGGGGGCTACGACGAGCAGTACTTC
TRBD2,TRBJ2-1,.,TRBV19,CASSSLAGGYLYNEQFF,TGTGCCAGTAGTTCCCTAGCGGGGGGGTACCTCTACAATGAGCAGTTCTTC
TRBD2,TRBJ2-3,.,TRBV29-1,CSVELASGGADTQYF,TGCAGCGTTGAACTGGCTAGCGGGGGGGCAGATACGCAGTATTTT
TRBD1,TRBJ1-1,.,TRBV6-5,CASEGQLNTEAFF,TGTGCCAGCGAGGGACAGCTGAACACTGAAGCTTTCTTT
.,TRBJ1-1,.,TRBV5-1,CASSFARGDTEAFF,TGCGCCAGCAGCTTCGCCCGGGGGGACACTGAAGCTTTCTTT
TRBD1,TRBJ2-7,.,TRBV2,CASTRDRISYEQYF,TGTGCCAGCACCCGGGACAGGATCTCCTACGAGCAGTACTTC
.,TRBJ2-7,.,TRBV4-1,CASSQDGSYEQYF,TGCGCCAGCAGCCAAGACGGCTCCTACGAGCAGTACTTC
.,TRBJ1-3,.,TRBV29-1,CSAQGAYSGNTIYF,TGCAGCGCCCAAGGGGCTTACTCTGGAAACACCATATATTTT
TRBD1,TRBJ1-1,.,TRBV6-1,CASSEDGVDRANTEAFF,TGTGCCAGCAGTGAAGACGGGGTGGACAGGGCGAACACTGAAGCTTTCTTT
.,TRBJ1-2,.,TRBV5-1,CASSLEDMAYGYTF,TGCGCCAGCAGCTTGGAGGACATGGCCTATGGCTACACCTTC
.,TRBJ1-2,few,TRBV5-5,CASSLHPSQPIYGYTF,TGTGCCAGCAGCTTGCATCCTTCACAGCCCATCTATGGCTACACCTTC
TRBD1,TRBJ1-2,.,TRBV2,CASRDRGPYGYTF,TGTGCCAGCAGGGACAGGGGGCCCTATGGCTACACCTTC
.,TRBJ1-5,.,TRBV2,CASSQGWGIQPQHF,TGTGCCAGCAGCCAGGGTTGGGGTATACAGCCCCAGCATTTT
TRBD1,TRBJ1-2,.,TRBV5-1,CASSIFGTGDYGYTF,TGCGCCAGCAGCATTTTCGGGACAGGGGACTATGGCTACACCTTC
.,TRBJ1-2,.,TRBV27,CASSFRGLYYGYTF,TGTGCCAGCAGCTTTAGGGGCCTTTACTATGGCTACACCTTC
.,TRBJ2-3,.,TRBV12-5,CASGFLVSGSTDTQYF,TGTGCTAGTGGCTTTCTCGTGAGCGGGAGCACAGATACGCAGTATTTT
TRBD1,TRBJ1-2,.,TRBV2,CASTLGQVERGYTF,TGTGCCAGCACCTTGGGACAGGTTGAAAGGGGCTACACCTTC
.,TRBJ1-5,.,TRBV9,CASSGGGLEPQHF,TGTGCCAGCAGTGGAGGTGGCTTGGAGCCCCAGCATTTT
TRBD1,TRBJ1-2,.,TRBV6-5,CASSLQGAPNYGYTF,TGTGCCAGCAGTTTACAGGGGGCGCCCAACTATGGCTACACCTTC
TRBD2,TRBJ2-1,.,TRBV7-2,CASSPGLAGARGEQFF,TGTGCCAGCAGCCCGGGACTAGCGGGGGCCAGGGGCGAGCAGTTCTTC
TRBD1,TRBJ1-1,few,TRBV11-2,CASSLGPFNRGATEAFF,TGTGCCAGCAGCTTAGGACCTTTCAACAGGGGCGCCACTGAAGCTTTCTTT
.,TRBJ2-2,.,TRBV11-3,CASSLIGGPNTGELFF,TGTGCCAGCAGCTTAATAGGGGGTCCGAACACCGGGGAGCTGTTTTTT
TRBD2,TRBJ2-1,.,TRBV5-1,CASSQLAGVDEQFF,TGCGCCAGCAGCCAACTAGCGGGGGTTGATGAGCAGTTCTTC
.,TRBJ1-1,.,TRBV18,CASSDASGTGTEAFF,TGTGCCAGCTCAGACGCTTCAGGGACTGGGACTGAAGCTTTCTTT
.,TRBJ2-7,.,TRBV7-2,CASSLEWTPGYF,TGTGCCAGCAGCTTAGAGTGGACACCGGGGTACTTC
.,TRBJ1-5,.,TRBV10-1,CASQYSLGQPQHF,TGCGCCAGTCAATACAGCCTCGGTCAGCCCCAGCATTTT
.,TRBJ2-2,.,TRBV5-1,CASSLEGAVTGELFF,TGCGCCAGCAGCTTGGAAGGGGCGGTTACCGGGGAGCTGTTTTTT
.,TRBJ1-1,.,TRBV10-3,CAASGNTEAFF,TGTGCCGCCTCGGGGAACACTGAAGCTTTCTTT
.,TRBJ1-3,.,TRBV5-6,CASSLARDYGYRGGNTIYF,TGTGCCAGCAGCTTGGCCCGGGATTACGGCTACCGTGGTGGAAACACCATATATTTT
TRBD1,TRBJ1-2,.,TRBV7-8,CASSPRTGGFFGYTF,TGTGCCAGCAGCCCCCGGACAGGGGGCTTTTTCGGCTACACCTTC
.,TRBJ1-1,.,TRBV19,CASSPQAGLSTEAFF,TGTGCCAGTAGTCCTCAGGCCGGACTGAGCACTGAAGCTTTCTTT
.,TRBJ1-1,.,TRBV3-1/TRBV3-2,CASSQRTDRGEAFF,TGTGCCAGCAGCCAAAGGACGGATAGGGGTGAAGCTTTCTTT
TRBD2,TRBJ2-3,.,TRBV11-2,CASSRTLAGGADTQYF,TGTGCCAGCAGCCGTACACTAGCGGGGGGAGCAGATACGCAGTATTTT
.,TRBJ2-2,.,TRBV5-1,CASREQGTNTGELFF,TGCGCCAGCCGGGAACAGGGAACGAACACCGGGGAGCTGTTTTTT